This note documents a single T cell receptor (beta chain) sequence. This sample was taken from a study of blood T cell repertoires in COVID-19. Across the whole study: Material from acute and convalescent COVID-19 was sourced from the United States, Italy and Spain.

The repertoire was sequenced with immunoSEQ multiplex PCR; TCRdb's copy has only in-frame clones and lacks some. The table includes just over 300,000 clones, approximately 90% detected once. The V gene lost 6 bases and the J gene lost 3 bases, with 9 bases spanning the gap. There are 12 residues in the CDR3. From germline, CDR1 is SGHDT and CDR2 YYEEEE. V usage is TRBV5-6 and J usage is TRBJ1-1; D is uncertain. Sequencing was performed on peripheral blood. The TCR originated in a man aged 18 to 35 with active or convalescent COVID-19. The CDR3 here is CASISGDTEAFF. DNA of the CDR3: TGTGCCAGCATCTCCGGGGACACTGAAGCTTTCTTT.